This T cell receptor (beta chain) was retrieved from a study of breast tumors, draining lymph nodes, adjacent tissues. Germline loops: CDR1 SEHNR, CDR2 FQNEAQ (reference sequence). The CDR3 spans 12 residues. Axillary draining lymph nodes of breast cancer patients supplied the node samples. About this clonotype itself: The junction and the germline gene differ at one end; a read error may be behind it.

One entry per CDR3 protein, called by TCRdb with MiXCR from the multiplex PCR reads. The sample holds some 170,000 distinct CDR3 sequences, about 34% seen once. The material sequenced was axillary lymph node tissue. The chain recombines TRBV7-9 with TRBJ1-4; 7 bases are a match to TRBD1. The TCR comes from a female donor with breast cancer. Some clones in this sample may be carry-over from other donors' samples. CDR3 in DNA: TGTGCCAGCAGCCCGCGGCAGGGGGGTGTGTCTTTT. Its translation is CASSPRQGGVSF.